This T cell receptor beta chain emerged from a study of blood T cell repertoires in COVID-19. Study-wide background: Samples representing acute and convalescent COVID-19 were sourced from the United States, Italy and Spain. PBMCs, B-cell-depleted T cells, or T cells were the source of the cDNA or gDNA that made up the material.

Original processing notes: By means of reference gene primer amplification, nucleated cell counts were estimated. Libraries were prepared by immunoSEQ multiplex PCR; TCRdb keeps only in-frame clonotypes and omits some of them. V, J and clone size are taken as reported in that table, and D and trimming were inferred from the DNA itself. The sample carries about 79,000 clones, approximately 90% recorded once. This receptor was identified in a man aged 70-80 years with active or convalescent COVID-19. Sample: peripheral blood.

CDR3 amino acids: CAWSVGTGGQPQHF. The CDR3 DNA sequence: TGTGCCTGGAGTGTTGGGACAGGGGGGCAGCCCCAGCATTTT. The chain couples TRBV30 to TRBJ1-5; 11 nucleotides line up with TRBD1. The CDR3 consists of 14 residues. Germline lookup yields CDR1 GTSNPN and CDR2 SVGIG (reference sequence). V trimming: 0 bases; J trimming: 7 bases; junction bases outside the gene matches: 2.